The clone carrying this TCR beta chain was seen only a few times. Germline CDR1 reads DFQATT; CDR2 reads SNEGSKA (reference sequence). This CDR3 has 16 residues. Deletions cut 3 bases from V and 4 bases from J, with 19 bases between. RNA transcripts were the source from which TCR beta CDR3 regions were amplified. Second-round multiplex PCR came after first-round RT-PCR with HTBI primers. TCRdb reanalysed the multiplex PCR reads using MiXCR and keeps one entry per CDR3 protein. The sample comprises 1 million to 1.3 million distinct CDR3 sequences, roughly 35% of which are singletons, and 8.5% to 14% rests with the top ten. New diagnoses, under 2 months' duration, and ages 18 to 65 characterized the hyperthyroidism patients. These data come from a study of Graves' ophthalmopathy and Graves' hyperthyroidism. Background on the study: Ophthalmopathy absent within 18 months of follow-up marked hyperthyroidism as stable.

The sample consisted of peripheral blood or thyroid tissue (not recorded which). The clonotype comes from an adult man with Graves' hyperthyroidism. The chain carries TRBV20-1 and TRBJ1-5; possibly TRBD1 for D (5 bases). The CDR3 nucleotides read TGCAGTGCTAGCCCGACCCAGGGAGGGTCGAATCAGCCCCAGCATTTT. Translating gives CSASPTQGGSNQPQHF.